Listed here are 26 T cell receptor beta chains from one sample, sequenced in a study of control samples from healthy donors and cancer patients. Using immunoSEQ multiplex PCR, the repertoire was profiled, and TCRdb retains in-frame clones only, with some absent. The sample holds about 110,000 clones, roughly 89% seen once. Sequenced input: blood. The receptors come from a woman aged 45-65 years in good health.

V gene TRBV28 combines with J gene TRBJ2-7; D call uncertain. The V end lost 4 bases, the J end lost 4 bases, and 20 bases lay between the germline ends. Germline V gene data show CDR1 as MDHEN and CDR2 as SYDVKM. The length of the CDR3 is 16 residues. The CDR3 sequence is CASSWVGRPLGYEQYV. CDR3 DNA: TGTGCCAGCAGTTGGGTGGGAAGGCCCCTCGGTTACGAGCAGTACGTC.

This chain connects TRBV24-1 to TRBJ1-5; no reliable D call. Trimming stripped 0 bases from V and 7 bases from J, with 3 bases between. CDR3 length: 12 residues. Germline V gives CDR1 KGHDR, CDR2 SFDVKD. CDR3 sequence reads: CATSDLGQPQHF. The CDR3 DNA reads TGTGCCACCAGTGATTTGGGGCAGCCCCAGCATTTT.

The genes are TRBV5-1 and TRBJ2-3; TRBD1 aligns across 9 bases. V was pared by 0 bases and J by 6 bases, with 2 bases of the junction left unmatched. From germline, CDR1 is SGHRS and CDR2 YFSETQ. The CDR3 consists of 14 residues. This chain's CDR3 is CASSLGDRADTQYF. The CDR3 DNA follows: TGCGCCAGCAGCTTGGGGGACAGGGCGGATACGCAGTATTTT.

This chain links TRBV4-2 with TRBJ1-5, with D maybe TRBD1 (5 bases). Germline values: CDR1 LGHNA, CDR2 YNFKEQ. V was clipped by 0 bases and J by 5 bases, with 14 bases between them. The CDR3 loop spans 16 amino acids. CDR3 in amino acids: CASSQDPGAQYQPQHF. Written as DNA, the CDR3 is TGTGCCAGCAGCCAAGATCCCGGGGCCCAATATCAGCCCCAGCATTTT.

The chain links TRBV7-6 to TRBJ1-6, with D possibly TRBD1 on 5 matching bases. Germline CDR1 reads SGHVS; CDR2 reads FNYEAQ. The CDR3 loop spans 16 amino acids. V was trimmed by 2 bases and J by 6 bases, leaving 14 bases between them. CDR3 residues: CASSLPRDGINSPLHF. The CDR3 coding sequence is TGTGCCAGCAGCTTACCCCGGGACGGGATTAATTCACCCCTCCACTTT.

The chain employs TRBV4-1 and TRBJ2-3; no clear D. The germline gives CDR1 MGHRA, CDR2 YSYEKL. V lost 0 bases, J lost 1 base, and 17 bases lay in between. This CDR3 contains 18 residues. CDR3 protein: CASSQDLIVATGTDTQYF. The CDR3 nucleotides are TGCGCCAGCAGCCAAGATCTTATAGTTGCGACCGGCACAGATACGCAGTATTTT.

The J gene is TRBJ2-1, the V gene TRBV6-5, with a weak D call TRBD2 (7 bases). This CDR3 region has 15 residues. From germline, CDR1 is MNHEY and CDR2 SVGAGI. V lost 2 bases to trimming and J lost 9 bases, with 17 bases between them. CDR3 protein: CASSYVVARGGEQFF. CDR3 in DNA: TGTGCCAGCAGTTACGTTGTTGCTAGGGGGGGTGAGCAGTTCTTC.

The CDR3 region has the DNA TGTGCCAGCAGTTACGGAGGGTTCGTCTCTGGAAACACCATATATTTT. It yields the protein CASSYGGFVSGNTIYF. The chain couples TRBV6-5 to TRBJ1-3; no definite D call. Germline V lookup: CDR1 MNHEY, CDR2 SVGAGI. The V and J ends lost 2 bases and 0 bases respectively, with 11 bases between them. The CDR3 extends over 16 amino acids.

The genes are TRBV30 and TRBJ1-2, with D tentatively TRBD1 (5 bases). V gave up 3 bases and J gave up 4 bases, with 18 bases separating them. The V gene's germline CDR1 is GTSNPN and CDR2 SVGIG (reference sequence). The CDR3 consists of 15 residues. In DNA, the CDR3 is TGTGCCTGGAGACAATGGGACGCCCCTGGCTATGGCTACACCTTC. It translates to CAWRQWDAPGYGYTF.

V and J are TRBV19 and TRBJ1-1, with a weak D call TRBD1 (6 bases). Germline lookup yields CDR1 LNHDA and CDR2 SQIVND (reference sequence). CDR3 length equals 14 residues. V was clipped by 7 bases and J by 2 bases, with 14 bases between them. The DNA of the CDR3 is TGTGCCAGTACCCCAGGGGATATTAACACTGAAGCTTTCTTT. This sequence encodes CASTPGDINTEAFF.

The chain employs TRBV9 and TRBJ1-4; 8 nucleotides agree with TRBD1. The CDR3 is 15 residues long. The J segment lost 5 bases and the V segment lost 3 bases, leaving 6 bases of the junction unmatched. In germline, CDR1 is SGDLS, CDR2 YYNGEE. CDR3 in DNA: TGTGCCAGCAGCGCCCAACAGGGGGTGAATGAAAAACTGTTTTTT. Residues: CASSAQQGVNEKLFF. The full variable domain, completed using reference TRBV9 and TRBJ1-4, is DSGVTQTPKHLITATGQRVTLRCSPRSGDLSVYWYQQSLDQGLQFLIQYYNGEERAKGNILERFSAQQFPDLHSELNLSSLELGDSALYFCASSAQQGVNEKLFFGSGTQLSVL.

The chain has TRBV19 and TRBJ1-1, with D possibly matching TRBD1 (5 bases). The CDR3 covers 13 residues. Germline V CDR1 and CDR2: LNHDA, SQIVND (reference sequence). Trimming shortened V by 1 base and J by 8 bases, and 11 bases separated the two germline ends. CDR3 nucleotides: TGTGCCAGTAGTATAGGGTGGTGGACAGAAGCTTTCTTT. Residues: CASSIGWWTEAFF.

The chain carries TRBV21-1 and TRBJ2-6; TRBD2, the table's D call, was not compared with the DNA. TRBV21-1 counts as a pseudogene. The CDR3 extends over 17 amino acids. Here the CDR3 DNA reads TGTGCCAGCAGCAAAGCGGGGGGGTCCTCTGGGGCCAACGTCCTGACTTTC. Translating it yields CASSKAGGSSGANVLTF.

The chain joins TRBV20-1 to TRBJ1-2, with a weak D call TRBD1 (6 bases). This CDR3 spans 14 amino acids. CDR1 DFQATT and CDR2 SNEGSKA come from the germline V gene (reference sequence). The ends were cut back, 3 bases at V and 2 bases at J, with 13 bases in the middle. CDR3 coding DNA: TGCAGTGCTAGTTTGACAGGACCGAACTATGGCTACACCTTC. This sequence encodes CSASLTGPNYGYTF.

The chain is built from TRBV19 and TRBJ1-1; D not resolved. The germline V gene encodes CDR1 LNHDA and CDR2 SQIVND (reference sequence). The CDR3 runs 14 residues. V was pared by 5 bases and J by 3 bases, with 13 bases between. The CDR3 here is CASSRARPDTEAFF. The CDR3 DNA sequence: TGTGCCAGTAGTCGGGCCCGGCCGGACACTGAAGCTTTCTTT.

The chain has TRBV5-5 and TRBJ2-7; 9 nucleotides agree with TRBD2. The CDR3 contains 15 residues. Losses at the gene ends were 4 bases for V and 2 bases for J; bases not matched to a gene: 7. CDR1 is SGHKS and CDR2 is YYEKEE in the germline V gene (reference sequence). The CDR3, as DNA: TGTGCCAGCAGCCCTGGAGGCGGGGGGGCCTACGAGCAGTACTTC. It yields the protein CASSPGGGGAYEQYF.

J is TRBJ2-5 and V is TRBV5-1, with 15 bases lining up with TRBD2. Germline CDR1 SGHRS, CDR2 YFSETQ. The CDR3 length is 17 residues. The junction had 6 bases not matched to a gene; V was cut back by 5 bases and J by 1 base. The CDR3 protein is CASRPGLAGGRQETQYF. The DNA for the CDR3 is TGCGCCAGCAGGCCGGGACTAGCGGGGGGACGCCAAGAGACCCAGTACTTC.

The CDR3 region has the DNA TGTGCCAGCAGACTTCACAGGGGGACTGAAGCTTTCTTT. It yields the protein CASRLHRGTEAFF. The chain carries TRBV28 and TRBJ1-1, with TRBD1 matching 8 bases. Germline values: CDR1 MDHEN, CDR2 SYDVKM. The CDR3 has 13 amino acids. J gave up 5 bases and V 6 bases, and 5 bases lay outside the gene matches.

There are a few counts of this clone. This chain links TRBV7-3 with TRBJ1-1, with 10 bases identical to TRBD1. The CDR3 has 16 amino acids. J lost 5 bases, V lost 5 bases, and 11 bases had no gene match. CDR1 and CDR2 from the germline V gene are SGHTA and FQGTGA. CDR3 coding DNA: TGTGCCAGCAGCGCCCGGGACAGGGGAAGTCATACTGAAGCTTTCTTT. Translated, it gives CASSARDRGSHTEAFF.

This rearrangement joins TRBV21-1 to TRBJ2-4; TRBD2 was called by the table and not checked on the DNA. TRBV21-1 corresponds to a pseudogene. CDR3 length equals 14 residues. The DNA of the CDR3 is TGTGCCAGCAGCCCCTGGGAGCTCCCGACCATTCAGTACTTC. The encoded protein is CASSPWELPTIQYF.

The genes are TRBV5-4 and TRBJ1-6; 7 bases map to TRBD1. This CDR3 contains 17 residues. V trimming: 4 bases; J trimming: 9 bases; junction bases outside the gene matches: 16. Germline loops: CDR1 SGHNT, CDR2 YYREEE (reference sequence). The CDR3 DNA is TGTGCCAGCAGCCCGAGGGGGCCAAACAAGGGTAGTTCACCCCTCCACTTT. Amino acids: CASSPRGPNKGSSPLHF. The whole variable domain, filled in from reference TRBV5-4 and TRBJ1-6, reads ETGVTQSPTHLIKTRGQQVTLRCSSQSGHNTVSWYQQALGQGPQFIFQYYREEENGRGNFPPRFSGLQFPNYSSELNVNALELDDSALYLCASSPRGPNKGSSPLHFGNGTRLTVT.

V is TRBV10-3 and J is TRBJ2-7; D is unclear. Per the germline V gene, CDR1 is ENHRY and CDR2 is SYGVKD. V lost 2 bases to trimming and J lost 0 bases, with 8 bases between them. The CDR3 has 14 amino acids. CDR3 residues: CAISEVSSSYEQYF. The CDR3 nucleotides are TGTGCCATCAGTGAGGTCTCTAGCTCCTACGAGCAGTACTTC.

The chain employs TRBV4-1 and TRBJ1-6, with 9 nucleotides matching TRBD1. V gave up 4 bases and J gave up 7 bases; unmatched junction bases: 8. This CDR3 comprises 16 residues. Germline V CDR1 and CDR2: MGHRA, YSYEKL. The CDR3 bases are TGCGCCAGCAGCCCAAGAGCACAGGGGGCCAATTCACCCCTCCACTTT. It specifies CASSPRAQGANSPLHF.

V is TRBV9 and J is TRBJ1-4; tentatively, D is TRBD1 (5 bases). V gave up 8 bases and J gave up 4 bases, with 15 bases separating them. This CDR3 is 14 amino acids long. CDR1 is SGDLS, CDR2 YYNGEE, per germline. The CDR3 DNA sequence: TGTGCCAGTGCCCAATCGGGGGGTAATGAAAAACTGTTTTTT. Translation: CASAQSGGNEKLFF.

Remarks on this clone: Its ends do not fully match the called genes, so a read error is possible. Here the CDR3 DNA reads TGTGCCAGTAGCTCCGGAAACGTGGCAGACTCCTACGAGCAGTACTTC. Its translation is CASSSGNVADSYEQYF. This chain uses TRBV7-3 with TRBJ2-7; D call uncertain. The CDR3 sequence is 16 residues long. Germline V gene data show CDR1 as SGHTA and CDR2 as FQGTGA.

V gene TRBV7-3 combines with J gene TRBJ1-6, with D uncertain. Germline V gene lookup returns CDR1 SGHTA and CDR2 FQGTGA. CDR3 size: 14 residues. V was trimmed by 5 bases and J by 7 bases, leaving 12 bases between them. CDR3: CASSRKYGNSPLHF. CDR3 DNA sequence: TGTGCCAGCAGCCGGAAGTACGGAAATTCACCCCTCCACTTT.